This T cell receptor (beta chain) emerged from a study of cytomegalovirus exposure and HLA in healthy donors. Study overall: Early on, a data release was issued that held roughly 86 million unique TCRs from HLA-typed donors. Regarding the study as a whole: CMV serostatus stood as the only immune exposure information on hand. The authors listed 150 or so TCR beta chains as cytomegalovirus-associated.

Of note for this clone: As yet, its antigen is unknown.

The PCR contained 60 Vbeta and 13 Jbeta primers. The repertoire was sequenced with immunoSEQ multiplex PCR; TCRdb's copy has only in-frame clones and lacks some. The table records approximately 190,000 clones, around 73% of them present only once. Germline loops: CDR1 SGHNT, CDR2 YYREEE (reference sequence). Trimming pared 3 bases from V and 3 bases from J, leaving 9 bases between. CDR3 length: 13 amino acids. Sequences were obtained from PBMCs. The source is a woman in her twenties or thirties in good health and CMV-seropositive. This chain links TRBV5-4 with TRBJ1-1; TRBD1 is a possible D gene (5 bases). CDR3 nucleotide sequence: TGTGCCAGCAGCTCGGACAAGCACACTGAAGCTTTCTTT. Its translation is CASSSDKHTEAFF.